Listed below are T cell receptor beta chains from one sample, sequenced in a study. One entry per CDR3 protein, called by TCRdb with MiXCR from the 5' RACE reads. The profile shows 7,000 to 9,000 distinct CDR3 sequences, roughly a sixth of them singletons. Sequencing used memory CD4+ T cells sorted from blood. These TCRs come from a female donor with breast cancer. The CDR3 runs from the conserved cysteine through the conserved F or W. D genes are given only for firm matches. Part of the rows lack a size; the others show once, few, many or a class for expanded clones.

j_call v_call d_call clone_size cdr3_aa cdr3_nt
TRBJ1-1 TRBV5-1 - medium-sized CASSLSMNTEAFF TGCGCCAGCAGCCTTTCCATGAACACTGAAGCTTTCTTT
TRBJ1-4 TRBV2 - once CASRTGTTNEKLFF TGTGCCAGCAGAACAGGGACAACTAATGAAAAACTGTTTTTT
TRBJ1-1 TRBV4-3 - few CVSSQALKASNTEAFF TGCGTCAGCAGCCAAGCTTTAAAGGCCTCGAACACTGAAGCTTTCTTT
TRBJ2-2 TRBV7-2 - medium-sized CASSFDIPGELFF TGTGCCAGCAGCTTCGACATTCCCGGGGAGCTGTTTTTT
TRBJ1-1 TRBV3-1 - medium-sized CASSRLLGNAEAFF TGTGCCAGCAGCCGATTATTGGGGAACGCTGAAGCTTTCTTT
TRBJ1-2 TRBV20-1 TRBD1 - CSARGMGQGARGYTF TGCAGTGCTAGAGGAATGGGACAGGGGGCGAGAGGCTACACCTTC
TRBJ1-2 TRBV7-2 - medium-sized CASSLGPGRYTF TGTGCCAGCAGCTTGGGACCAGGGAGATACACCTTC
TRBJ2-5 TRBV20-1 TRBD2 many CSAMTSGAQETQYF TGCAGTGCGATGACTAGCGGGGCTCAAGAGACCCAGTACTTC
TRBJ1-5 TRBV7-2 - medium-sized CASSYNTGYQPQHF TGTGCCAGCAGCTATAATACAGGTTATCAGCCCCAGCATTTT
TRBJ1-1 TRBV30 - - CAWRDQGTGTEAFF TGTGCCTGGAGAGATCAGGGGACGGGCACTGAAGCTTTCTTT
TRBJ2-7 TRBV29-1 TRBD2 medium-sized CSVSGTSGSGYEQYF TGCAGCGTTTCCGGGACTAGCGGGAGTGGGTACGAGCAGTACTTC
TRBJ2-3 TRBV29-1 - many CSIWGSTDTQYF TGCAGTATCTGGGGCAGCACAGATACGCAGTATTTT
TRBJ2-7 TRBV15 - few CATSRDVSLMDEQYF TGTGCCACCAGCAGAGATGTAAGTCTGATGGACGAGCAGTACTTC
TRBJ2-3 TRBV11-1 TRBD2 few CASSRGLAGDTQYF TGTGCCAGCAGCCGGGGACTAGCGGGAGATACGCAGTATTTT
TRBJ2-5 TRBV20-1 TRBD2 - CSAGRLAETQETHYF TGCAGTGCAGGAAGGCTAGCGGAGACGCAAGAGACCCATTACTTC
TRBJ1-1 TRBV18 TRBD1 medium-sized CASSPRTGEAFF TGTGCCAGCTCACCCCGGACAGGGGAAGCTTTCTTT
TRBJ1-1 TRBV7-2 - many CASSWTVHTEAFF TGTGCCAGCAGCTGGACAGTGCACACTGAAGCTTTCTTT
TRBJ2-2 TRBV6-2/TRBV6-3 TRBD2 medium-sized CASSPRGTRVTGELFF TGTGCCAGCAGCCCTAGAGGGACTAGAGTCACCGGGGAGCTGTTTTTT
TRBJ2-3 TRBV20-1 TRBD1 few CSAMLTGDTDTQYF TGCAGTGCCATGCTCACAGGGGACACAGATACGCAGTATTTT
TRBJ1-4 TRBV7-9 - medium-sized CASSLMVNEKLFF TGTGCCAGCAGCTTAATGGTTAATGAAAAACTGTTTTTT
TRBJ2-5 TRBV7-2 - - CASSLTAQETQYF TGTGCCAGCAGCTTGACAGCTCAAGAGACCCAGTACTTC
TRBJ2-3 TRBV27 TRBD2 many CASSLFAGTSGRLSTDTQYF TGTGCCAGCAGTTTATTTGCTGGGACTAGCGGGAGATTGAGCACAGATACGCAGTATTTT
TRBJ1-4 TRBV30 - - CAWSVRQGYEKLFF TGTGCCTGGAGTGTACGCCAGGGATACGAAAAACTGTTTTTT
TRBJ1-2 TRBV7-9 - - CASSLGDRRGYTF TGTGCCAGCAGCTTAGGGGACCGGAGGGGCTACACCTTC
TRBJ2-1 TRBV30 - few CAWSQTPKYEQFF TGTGCCTGGAGTCAGACCCCTAAATACGAGCAGTTCTTC
TRBJ1-4 TRBV18 - many CASSPPGAEKLFF TGTGCCAGCTCACCACCGGGCGCGGAAAAACTGTTTTTT
TRBJ1-1 TRBV19 - few CAKGSRGANTEAFF TGTGCCAAGGGGAGCAGGGGCGCCAACACTGAAGCTTTCTTT
TRBJ1-3 TRBV6-6 - medium-sized CASSYQFQGYNTIYF TGTGCCAGCAGTTATCAATTCCAGGGGTACAACACCATATATTTT
TRBJ1-3 TRBV12-3/TRBV12-4 - medium-sized CASSSGNTIYF TGTGCCAGCAGCTCTGGAAACACCATATATTTT
TRBJ2-3 TRBV20-1 - - CSAPHILGTDTQYF TGCAGTGCTCCGCATATTCTAGGCACAGATACGCAGTATTTT
TRBJ2-7 TRBV12-3/TRBV12-4 - - CASSLAITGYSEQYF TGTGCCAGCAGTTTAGCAATAACAGGTTATAGCGAGCAGTACTTC
TRBJ2-1 TRBV6-1 - medium-sized CASSEMKNYNEQFF TGTGCCAGCAGTGAAATGAAGAACTACAATGAGCAGTTCTTC
TRBJ2-5 TRBV18 - many CASSPRQGQETQYF TGTGCCAGCTCACCACGGCAGGGCCAAGAGACCCAGTACTTC
TRBJ2-1 TRBV20-1 - - CGARGGLHNEQFF TGTGGTGCTAGAGGTGGCTTACACAATGAGCAGTTCTTC
TRBJ2-1 TRBV20-1 TRBD2 - CSAFRDYPEYNNEQFF TGCAGTGCTTTCCGGGACTATCCGGAATATAACAATGAGCAGTTCTTC
TRBJ1-5 TRBV5-5 TRBD1 medium-sized CASSLEGQPDQPQHF TGTGCCAGCAGCTTGGAGGGACAGCCCGATCAGCCCCAGCATTTT